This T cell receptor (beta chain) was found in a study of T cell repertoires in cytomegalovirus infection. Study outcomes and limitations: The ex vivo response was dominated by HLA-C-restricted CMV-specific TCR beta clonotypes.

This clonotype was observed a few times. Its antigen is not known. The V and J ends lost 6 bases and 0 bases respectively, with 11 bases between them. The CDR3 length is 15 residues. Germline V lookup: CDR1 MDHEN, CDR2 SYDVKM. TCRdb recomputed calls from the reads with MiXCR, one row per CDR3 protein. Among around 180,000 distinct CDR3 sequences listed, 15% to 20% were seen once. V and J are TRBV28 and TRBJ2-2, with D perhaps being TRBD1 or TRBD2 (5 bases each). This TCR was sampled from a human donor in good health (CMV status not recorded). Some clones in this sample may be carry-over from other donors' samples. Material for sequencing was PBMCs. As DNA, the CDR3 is TGTGCCAGCAGGGGACGGACTTCGAACACCGGGGAGCTGTTTTTT. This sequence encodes CASRGRTSNTGELFF.